This note documents a single TCR beta chain sequence. Original analysis: Amplification from reference gene primers served as the basis for estimated nucleated cell counts. Only in-frame clones appear in the TCRdb table, and some are missing; sequencing was by immunoSEQ multiplex PCR. Clonal size and the V and J genes are those of that table, whereas D and trimming came from the DNA. The data show hundreds of thousands of clones, 88% seen once. The sample comes from a study of blood T cell repertoires in COVID-19. Whole-study context: COVID-19 samples collected from the United States, Italy and Spain covered acute and convalescent phases. Sample material is recorded as cDNA or gDNA derived from T cells, B-cell-depleted T cells, or PBMCs.

The source material was peripheral blood. This clonotype was sampled from a man aged 18 to 35 with active or convalescent COVID-19.

CDR3 residues: CASSFRGGDETQYF. In DNA form, the CDR3 reads TGTGCCAGCAGCTTTCGGGGGGGCGATGAGACCCAGTACTTC. The V and J genes are TRBV11-3 and TRBJ2-5; 8 bases are shared with TRBD2. Germline assignment: CDR1 SGHNT and CDR2 YENEEA. V was pared by 3 bases and J by 5 bases, with 5 bases of the junction left unmatched. This CDR3 region has 14 residues.